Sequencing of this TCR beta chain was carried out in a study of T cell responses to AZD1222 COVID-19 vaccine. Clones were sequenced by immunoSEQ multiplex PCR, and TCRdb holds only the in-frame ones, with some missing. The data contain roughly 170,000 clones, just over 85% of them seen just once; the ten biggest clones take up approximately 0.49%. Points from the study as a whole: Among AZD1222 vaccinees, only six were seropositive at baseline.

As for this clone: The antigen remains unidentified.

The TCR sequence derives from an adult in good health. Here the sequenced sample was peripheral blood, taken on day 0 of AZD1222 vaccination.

CDR3 DNA: TGCAGCGTTGAGAGGAGTTATGGACAGGGAGGAGGAGAGACCCAGTACTTC. As protein: CSVERSYGQGGGETQYF. The rearrangement uses TRBV29-1 and TRBJ2-5; 8 nucleotides agree with TRBD1. Germline V gives CDR1 SQVTM, CDR2 ANQGSEA. CDR3 length: 17 residues. V dropped 3 bases and J dropped 4; count of bases not matched to a gene: 16.